A single T cell receptor beta chain is shown here with its context. This sample stems from a study of blood T cell repertoires in COVID-19. Whole-study context: The United States, Italy and Spain supplied acute and convalescent COVID-19 samples. From T cells, B-cell-depleted T cells, or PBMCs came the material, which was cDNA or gDNA.

Sequencing used immunoSEQ multiplex PCR; TCRdb keeps in-frame clones, though not all of them. Of about 170,000 clones listed, approximately 91% are singletons. In Seattle, patients joined the study during active infection and were tracked longitudinally. V dropped 2 bases and J dropped 5; count of bases not matched to a gene: 6. The CDR3 extends over 16 amino acids. CDR1 is LGHDT, CDR2 YNNKEL, per germline (reference sequence). What was sequenced was peripheral blood. This clonotype originated in a man between 18 and 35 years old with COVID-19, enrolled during active disease. The chain employs TRBV3-1 (or the pseudogene TRBV3-2) and TRBJ1-4, with 9 bases fitting TRBD1. The CDR3 reads CASSQHPGQGNEKLFF. In DNA form, the CDR3 reads TGTGCCAGCAGCCAACACCCGGGACAGGGCAATGAAAAACTGTTTTTT.